Sequencing of this TCR beta chain was carried out in a study of tumour-infiltrating T cells in Burkitt lymphoma. Overall study: Patients covered every epidemiological subtype of Burkitt lymphoma. Survival, overall and progression-free, tracked with productive clonality.

Of note for this clone: Its antigen is still unknown.

Study conclusions and caveats: Many Burkitt lymphoma patients shared several public clonotypes.

The CDR3 spans 15 residues. The V end was cut by 8 bases, the J end by 2 bases, with 16 bases between. Germline CDR1 reads LNHDA; CDR2 reads SQIVND (reference sequence). The repertoire was sequenced with immunoSEQ multiplex PCR; TCRdb's copy has only in-frame clones and lacks some. The table includes tens of thousands of clones, less than 35% detected once. The chain employs TRBV19 and TRBJ1-3; tentatively, D is TRBD1 (5 bases). The origin of this receptor is a human donor with Burkitt lymphoma. The sample taken for sequencing was tumor tissue. The chain's CDR3 is CASFATGGPGNTIYF. The CDR3 nucleotides are TGTGCCAGTTTCGCTACGGGGGGACCTGGAAACACCATATATTTT.